The 27 T cell receptor beta chains given below trace back to one sample, sequenced in a study of metastatic and nonmetastatic thyroid tumors. TCRdb re-called the PCR reads through MiXCR. The top ten clones hold under 30% of a sample with tens of thousands of clones, 10% to 11% of them seen once. Before thyroid surgery, none of the patients had received any treatment. The specimen was blood. These receptors all come from a female donor with papillary thyroid cancer or a benign thyroid nodule (not recorded which). Some clones in this sample may be carry-over from other donors' samples.

This clone was detected many times. The CDR3, as DNA: TGTGCCAGCAGTTACCGGGGACACGTTAATGAAAAACTGTTTTTT. It translates to CASSYRGHVNEKLFF. The V gene is TRBV6-5, the J gene TRBJ1-4, with D tentatively TRBD1 (6 bases). The ends were cut back, 2 bases at V and 4 bases at J, with 11 bases in the middle. Looked up from germline, CDR1 is MNHEY and CDR2 is SVGAGI. CDR3 length equals 15 residues.

By sample fraction, this clone is medium-sized. V usage is TRBV6-1 and J usage is TRBJ1-2; D gene ambiguous. Trimming removed 6 bases from V and 3 bases from J, with 11 bases in between. This CDR3 is built from 13 residues. Germline V gives CDR1 MNHNS, CDR2 SASEGT. CDR3: CASRQTVDYGYTF. The CDR3 bases are TGTGCCAGCAGACAAACGGTGGACTATGGCTACACCTTC.

This clone has a count of ten or more. The V call is TRBV11-3, the J call TRBJ2-3; 11 bases match TRBD2. CDR1 is SGHNT and CDR2 is YENEEA in the germline V gene. Trimming at V came to 5 bases and at J to 2 bases, leaving 6 bases not matched to a gene. This CDR3 has 16 residues. The CDR3 region is CASSIRLAGTTDTQYF. DNA for the CDR3: TGTGCCAGCAGCATCCGACTAGCGGGGACCACAGATACGCAGTATTTT.

Of note for this clone: A read error may explain this, as a much larger clone is one base away. The chain recombines TRBV5-6 with TRBJ2-3; no reliable D call. The CDR3 spans 12 residues. The V gene lost 0 bases and the J gene lost 5 bases, with 4 bases spanning the gap. The germline V gene encodes CDR1 SGHDT and CDR2 YYEEEE. CDR3 in DNA: TGTGCCAGCAGCTTGGGCATAGATACGCAGTATTTT. Its protein product is CASSLGIDTQYF. Drawing the rest from reference TRBV5-6 and TRBJ2-3, the complete variable domain is DAGVTQSPTHLIKTRGQQVTLRCSPKSGHDTVSWYQQALGQGPQFIFQYYEEEERQRGNFPDRFSGHQFPNYSSELNVNALLLGDSALYLCASSLGIDTQYFGPGTRLTVL.

This clone came up many times. V usage is TRBV27 and J usage is TRBJ2-3, with 11 bases identical to TRBD1. Germline assignment: CDR1 MNHEY and CDR2 SMNVEV (reference sequence). J gave up 4 bases and V 4 bases, and 4 bases lay outside the gene matches. This CDR3 has 15 residues. In nucleotides, the CDR3 is TGTGCCAGCAGTTGGACAGGGGGCGCGGCAGATACGCAGTATTTT. It codes for CASSWTGGAADTQYF.

This clone was seen more than once but under ten times. The gene calls are TRBV19 and TRBJ2-7, with D possibly matching TRBD2 (6 bases). Germline V gene sequence: CDR1 LNHDA, CDR2 SQIVND (reference sequence). The CDR3 contains 11 residues. The V end was cut by 5 bases, the J end by 8 bases, with 10 bases between. CDR3: CASSLGGKQYF. In nucleotides, the CDR3 is TGTGCCAGTAGTCTCGGCGGGAAGCAGTACTTC. The full variable domain, its missing parts supplied by reference TRBV19 and TRBJ2-7, is DGGITQSPKYLFRKEGQNVTLSCEQNLNHDAMYWYRQDPGQGLRLIYYSQIVNDFQKGDIAEGYSVSREKKESFPLTVTSAQKNPTAFYLCASSLGGKQYFGPGTRLTVT.

This clone was observed at least ten times. Additional DNA sequences in this sample encode the identical CDR3. The rearrangement links TRBV28 to TRBJ2-5; perhaps TRBD1 as D (6 bases). Germline assignment: CDR1 MDHEN and CDR2 SYDVKM. The CDR3 loop spans 14 amino acids. Trimming took off 4 bases at V and 5 bases at J, with 14 bases between the two ends. CDR3 sequence reads: CASSSSGAQETQYF. The CDR3 region has the DNA TGTGCCAGCAGTTCTTCAGGGGCGCAGGAGACCCAGTACTTC.

This clone was counted many times. V usage is TRBV4-1 and J usage is TRBJ2-7; 9 bases are shared with TRBD2. CDR1 is MGHRA, CDR2 YSYEKL, per germline. V was pared by 1 base and J by 4 bases, with 5 bases of the junction left unmatched. The CDR3 loop spans 15 amino acids. In DNA form, the CDR3 reads TGCGCCAGCAGCCAAGGGGGCGGGAGGGGGTACGAGCAGTACTTC. Translation: CASSQGGGRGYEQYF.

Details on this clone: With a much larger clone just one base away, this may be a read error. The same CDR3 arises from other DNA sequences in this sample as well. The chain carries TRBV9 and TRBJ2-7, with D possibly matching TRBD2 (5 bases). The germline V and J ends were trimmed by 0 bases and 6 bases, with 13 bases remaining between them. Germline CDR1 SGDLS, CDR2 YYNGEE. This CDR3 contains 14 residues. The CDR3 sequence: CASSVESGPAEQYF. Written as DNA, the CDR3 is TGTGCCAGCAGCGTAGAGAGCGGACCTGCCGAGCAGTACTTC. Together with reference TRBV9 and TRBJ2-7, the CDR3 gives the full variable domain: DSGVTQTPKHLITATGQRVTLRCSPRSGDLSVYWYQQSLDQGLQFLIQYYNGEERAKGNILERFSAQQFPDLHSELNLSSLELGDSALYFCASSVESGPAEQYFGPGTRLTVT.

This clone was seen a few times. Possible read error: a much larger clone is one base away. The V call is TRBV5-5, the J call TRBJ1-6; D perhaps matches TRBD1 (5 bases). Germline V gives CDR1 SGHKS, CDR2 YYEKEE (reference sequence). The CDR3 loop spans 14 amino acids. The CDR3 sequence is CASRLGGNNSPLHF. CDR3 nucleotides: TGTGCCAGCAGATTGGGGGGGAACAATTCACCCCTCCACTTT. Based on the CDR3 plus reference TRBV5-5 and TRBJ1-6, the full variable domain is DAGVTQSPTHLIKTRGQQVTLRCSPISGHKSVSWYQQVLGQGPQFIFQYYEKEERGRGNFPDRFSARQFPNYSSELNVNALLLGDSALYLCASRLGGNNSPLHFGNGTRLTVT.

CDR3 nucleotide sequence: TGTGGCTTACGTTCCCTAGCGGGATGGCAACCTATGTACGAGCAGTACTTC. This gives the protein CGLRSLAGWQPMYEQYF. The genes are TRBV28 and TRBJ2-7; TRBD2 matches 9 bases. The CDR3 extends over 17 amino acids. The germline V gene encodes CDR1 MDHEN and CDR2 SYDVKM.

This clone was counted ten times or more. The chain links TRBV7-3 to TRBJ1-1; perhaps TRBD1 as D (5 bases). Between the trimmed V and J ends, which lost 5 bases and 5 bases, there was a span of 12 bases. The CDR3 is made up of 13 amino acids. Looked up from germline, CDR1 is SGHTA and CDR2 is FQGTGA. This CDR3 is CASSAQGGTEAFF. Written as DNA, the CDR3 is TGTGCCAGCAGCGCCCAGGGTGGAACTGAAGCTTTCTTT. The full variable domain, in which reference TRBV7-3 and TRBJ1-1 provide the parts outside the CDR3, is GAGVSQTPSNKVTEKGKYVELRCDPISGHTALYWYRQSLGQGPEFLIYFQGTGAADDSGLPNDRFFAVRPEGSVSTLKIQRTERGDSAVYLCASSAQGGTEAFFGQGTRLTVV.

This clone is medium-sized (0.01 to 0.1%) within its sample. The chain has TRBV12-3 or TRBV12-4 and TRBJ2-2; TRBD1 matches at 7 bases. After removal of 1 base from V and 5 bases from J, the junction contained 4 bases not matched to a gene. The CDR3 totals 15 residues. The CDR3 DNA sequence: TGTGCCAGCAGTTTAGGGTCAGGGGGAACCGGGGAGCTGTTTTTT. Translated, it gives CASSLGSGGTGELFF.

By its share, this clone is medium-sized. V usage is TRBV6-5 and J usage is TRBJ2-7; no clear D gene. The V end lost 1 base, the J end lost 6 bases, and 16 bases lay between the germline ends. Germline CDR1 and CDR2: MNHEY and SVGAGI. The CDR3 spans 15 residues. CDR3 nucleotide sequence: TGTGCCAGCAGTTACTTGGCTGCAACAGCAGGCGAGCAGTACTTC. Residues: CASSYLAATAGEQYF.

This clone was observed at least ten times. The chain uses TRBV6-5 and TRBJ2-5, with 10 bases fitting TRBD2. Trimming took 3 bases from V and 2 from J; bases not matched to a gene: 3. Germline CDR1 reads MNHEY; CDR2 reads SVGAGI. CDR3 length: 15 residues. This chain's CDR3 is CASSYSGRLQETQYF. The CDR3 DNA sequence: TGTGCCAGCAGTTATAGCGGGAGGTTACAAGAGACCCAGTACTTC.

This clone was seen at least ten times. J is TRBJ2-5 and V is TRBV12-3 or TRBV12-4, with 8 bases identical to TRBD1. The CDR3 runs to 14 residues. The ends lost 6 bases at V and 5 bases at J; junction bases unmatched: 8. Here the CDR3 reads CASSDQGAEETQYF. The DNA for the CDR3 is TGTGCCAGCAGCGATCAGGGGGCGGAGGAGACCCAGTACTTC.

In its sample, this clone was seen many times. The chain couples TRBV6-1 to TRBJ1-5; the D is unclear. The CDR3 consists of 14 residues. Germline assignment: CDR1 MNHNS and CDR2 SASEGT. V was shortened by 6 bases and J by 0 bases, with 9 bases between the two germline ends. In DNA form, the CDR3 reads TGTGCCAGCAGGTCGCAGAATAGCAATCAGCCCCAGCATTTT. Amino acids: CASRSQNSNQPQHF.

This clone has at least ten counts. This chain joins TRBV7-3 and TRBJ2-3; 8 bases fit TRBD1. This CDR3 comprises 14 residues. The J segment lost 2 bases and the V segment lost 4 bases, leaving 2 bases of the junction unmatched. Germline V gene data show CDR1 as SGHTA and CDR2 as FQGTGA. The CDR3 DNA follows: TGTGCCAGCAGCTCCCAGGGGGCCACAGATACGCAGTATTTT. Translation gives CASSSQGATDTQYF.

This clone was recorded only once. The chain uses TRBV30 and TRBJ1-6; no clear D. The CDR3 totals 14 residues. The germline V gene has CDR1 GTSNPN and CDR2 SVGIG (reference sequence). V lost 4 bases and J 6 bases, leaving 13 bases between the germline ends. The CDR3 loop is CAWTLDGTNSPLHF. In DNA, the CDR3 is TGTGCCTGGACATTGGACGGTACTAATTCACCCCTCCACTTT.

This chain connects TRBV6-4 to TRBJ1-2; tentatively, D is TRBD1 (6 bases). V was clipped by 5 bases and J by 3 bases, with 19 bases between them. From germline, CDR1 is MRHNA and CDR2 SNTAGT. The CDR3 is 16 residues long. The DNA of the CDR3 is TGTGCCAGCAGTCTCAACCCCCGACAGGACTACTATGGCTACACCTTC. Translation gives CASSLNPRQDYYGYTF.

Here the CDR3 DNA reads TGTGCCAGCAGTTCCAAACGGACTAGCGGGAGAAGATTAACAGGGGAGCTGTTTTTT. Its translation: CASSSKRTSGRRLTGELFF. The rearrangement links TRBV27 to TRBJ2-2; the match to TRBD2 covers 13 bases. There are 19 residues in the CDR3. CDR1 and CDR2 (germline): MNHEY, SMNVEV (reference sequence). V lost 4 bases, J lost 8 bases, and 16 bases stayed unmatched.

This sequence joins TRBV3-1 and TRBJ2-5; 7 positions agree with TRBD1. CDR3 length equals 14 residues. V gave up 5 bases and J gave up 1 base; unmatched junction bases: 4. Germline CDR1 LGHDT, CDR2 YNNKEL (reference sequence). In nucleotides, the CDR3 is TGTGCCAGCAGCGACAGGGTTGTCCAAGAGACCCAGTACTTC. This codes for CASSDRVVQETQYF.

This clone turned up a few times. A much larger clonotype is one base distant, so this may be a read error. This specimen includes other DNA sequences encoding the same CDR3. The J gene is TRBJ2-3, the V gene TRBV7-2, with 12 bases lining up with TRBD2. CDR1 is SGHTA and CDR2 is FQGNSA in the germline V gene. This CDR3 contains 16 residues. Losses at the gene ends were 5 bases for V and 6 bases for J; bases not matched to a gene: 9. The CDR3 spells CASSMRLAGATDTQYF. The DNA for the CDR3 is TGTGCCAGCAGCATGCGACTAGCGGGAGCCACGGATACGCAGTATTTT.

This clone was seen ten or more times. V is TRBV10-3 and J is TRBJ1-5, with D hard to call. V was clipped by 4 bases and J by 0 bases, with 7 bases between them. Germline CDR1 reads ENHRY; CDR2 reads SYGVKD. The CDR3 has 14 amino acids. The CDR3 coding sequence is TGTGCCATCAGTGCGGCGACTAGCAATCAGCCCCAGCATTTT. It codes for CAISAATSNQPQHF.

This clone is medium-sized. The chain joins TRBV28 to TRBJ2-7; D perhaps matches TRBD2 (6 bases). The CDR3 contains 14 residues. The V end lost 4 bases, the J end lost 3 bases, and 13 bases lay between the germline ends. Germline CDR1 is MDHEN and CDR2 is SYDVKM. In nucleotides, the CDR3 is TGTGCCAGCAGTTCGGGACTGAAGGACTACGAGCAGTACTTC. This translates into CASSSGLKDYEQYF. Variable domain in full (rest from reference TRBV28 and TRBJ2-7): DVKVTQSSRYLVKRTGEKVFLECVQDMDHENMFWYRQDPGLGLRLIYFSYDVKMKEKGDIPEGYSVSREKKERFSLILESASTNQTSMYLCASSSGLKDYEQYFGPGTRLTVT.

This clone was recorded many times. The chain combines TRBV20-1 with TRBJ1-1; D perhaps matches TRBD1 (5 bases). This CDR3 region has 13 residues. CDR1 DFQATT and CDR2 SNEGSKA come from the germline V gene (reference sequence). The V end was cut by 0 bases, the J end by 3 bases, with 8 bases between. The CDR3 DNA reads as TGCAGTGCTAGAGATGGGGGGTACACTGAAGCTTTCTTT. Translating it yields CSARDGGYTEAFF.

This clone was found many times. The chain carries TRBV7-9 and TRBJ1-1, with no clear D. V was cut by 5 bases and J by 3 bases, with 16 bases left in between. Germline V CDR1 and CDR2: SEHNR, FQNEAQ (reference sequence). The CDR3 consists of 15 residues. The CDR3 bases are TGTGCCAGCAGCCCCGCCTATCCGGTGTACACTGAAGCTTTCTTT. Amino acid sequence: CASSPAYPVYTEAFF.